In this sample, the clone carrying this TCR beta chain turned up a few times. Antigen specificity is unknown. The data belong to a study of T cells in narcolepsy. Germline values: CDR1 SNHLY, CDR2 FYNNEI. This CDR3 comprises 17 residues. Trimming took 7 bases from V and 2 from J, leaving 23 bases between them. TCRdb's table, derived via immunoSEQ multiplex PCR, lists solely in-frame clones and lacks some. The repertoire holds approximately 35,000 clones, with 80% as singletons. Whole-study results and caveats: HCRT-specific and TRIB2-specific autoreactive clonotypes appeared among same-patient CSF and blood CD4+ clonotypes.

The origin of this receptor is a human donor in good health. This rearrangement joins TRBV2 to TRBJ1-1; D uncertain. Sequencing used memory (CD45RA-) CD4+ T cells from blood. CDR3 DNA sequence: TGTGCCAGCAACCTTAGAGGAGGAGGTCACAGCAACACTGAAGCTTTCTTT. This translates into CASNLRGGGHSNTEAFF.